These 28 T cell receptor beta chains were sequenced from one sample in a study of T-cell reconstitution after alpha-beta-depleted transplantation in children. Their antigens remain unidentified. TCRbeta library construction was performed incorporating unique molecular identifiers. Each CDR3 protein gets one entry after TCRdb re-called the PCR reads with MiXCR. Among some 300,000 distinct CDR3 sequences listed, approximately 7.3% were seen once. Study results and caveats: Once a year had passed after transplant, T-cell counts and diversity came mostly from newly produced T cells.

Here the sequenced sample was peripheral blood, taken 360 days after TCRalphabeta/CD19-depleted stem cell transplant. These receptors originate from a female patient aged 2-15 years who had a stem cell transplant for Fanconi anemia, so the T cells may come from the graft donor.

The sample holds many counts of this clonotype. The chain recombines TRBV5-1 with TRBJ2-1; no reliable D call. With 0 bases removed from V and 9 bases from J, the gap between germline ends came to 7 bases. Germline lookup yields CDR1 SGHRS and CDR2 YFSETQ. CDR3 length: 12 residues. The CDR3 region is CASSLVTSEQFF. The CDR3 nucleotides are TGCGCCAGCAGCTTGGTCACCAGTGAGCAGTTCTTC.

This clonotype was found many times. The rearrangement uses TRBV4-2 and TRBJ2-7, with D possibly being TRBD1 (5 bases). CDR1 is LGHNA and CDR2 is YNFKEQ in the germline V gene. Deletions cut 0 bases from V and 4 bases from J, with 19 bases between. This CDR3 has 17 residues. CDR3 nucleotide sequence: TGTGCCAGCAGCCAAGATCTTGCCATAAGGGGAATATACGAGCAGTACTTC. Its translation is CASSQDLAIRGIYEQYF.

This chain uses TRBV6-2 or TRBV6-3 with TRBJ1-2; TRBD1 agrees at 7 bases. Germline V lookup: CDR1 MNHEY, CDR2 SVGEGT. J gave up 4 bases and V 6 bases, and 8 bases lay outside the gene matches. This CDR3 spans 14 amino acids. CDR3: CASSKDRAGYGYTF. The CDR3 nucleotides read TGTGCCAGCAGCAAAGACAGGGCCGGCTATGGCTACACCTTC.

This clonotype has more than one count but fewer than ten. The chain employs TRBV7-6 and TRBJ2-3; 7 nucleotides agree with TRBD2. Trimming at V came to 1 base and at J to 1 base, leaving 8 bases not matched to a gene. The length of the CDR3 is 17 residues. The germline gives CDR1 SGHVS, CDR2 FNYEAQ. The CDR3, as DNA: TGTGCCAGCAGCTTAGTTGAACCCGCGGGGGGCACAGATACGCAGTATTTT. It is translated as CASSLVEPAGGTDTQYF.

This clonotype has ten or more counts. This rearrangement joins TRBV7-9 to TRBJ1-2; tentatively, D is TRBD1 (5 bases). Trimming removed 2 bases at V and 6 bases at J, with 10 bases between. Germline CDR1 is SEHNR and CDR2 is FQNEAQ (reference sequence). This CDR3 is 13 amino acids long. The CDR3 DNA reads TGTGCCAGCAGCTTAAGAGGAGGGGATGGCTACACCTTC. This sequence encodes CASSLRGGDGYTF.

This clonotype was picked up a small number of times. In DNA form, the CDR3 reads TGTGCCCTCAGTTTTCGGATAGGAGGGCGAGCGGGAATCACAGATACGCAGTATTTT. The encoded protein is CALSFRIGGRAGITDTQYF. The chain employs TRBV12-3 or TRBV12-4 and TRBJ2-3; 7 bases are shared with TRBD2. V gave up 11 bases and J gave up 2 bases; unmatched junction bases: 25. This CDR3 spans 19 amino acids.

This clonotype was counted many times. V and J are TRBV13 and TRBJ2-1; no definite D call. Germline loops: CDR1 PRHDT, CDR2 FYEKMQ (reference sequence). The V gene lost 5 bases and the J gene lost 5 bases, with 7 bases spanning the gap. The CDR3 consists of 12 residues. CDR3 DNA sequence: TGTGCCAGCAGCCAATGGAACAATGAGCAGTTCTTC. Its protein is CASSQWNNEQFF.

This clonotype was counted many times. The genes are TRBV5-5 and TRBJ2-7; 7 bases match TRBD1. This CDR3 spans 12 amino acids. Germline V lookup: CDR1 SGHKS, CDR2 YYEKEE (reference sequence). Trimming removed 1 base from V and 6 bases from J; junction bases left unmatched: 1. CDR3 sequence: CASSLRGREQYF. The CDR3 nucleotides are TGTGCCAGCAGCTTGAGGGGGCGCGAGCAGTACTTC.

V usage is TRBV7-3 and J usage is TRBJ2-2; D possibly corresponds to TRBD2 (6 bases). The germline CDR1 and CDR2 sequences are SGHTA and FQGTGA. The CDR3 totals 16 residues. The germline V and J ends were trimmed by 2 bases and 1 base, with 11 bases remaining between them. In nucleotides, the CDR3 is TGTGCCAGCAGCTTAGAGATTAGCGGGAACACCGGGGAGCTGTTTTTT. Translation gives CASSLEISGNTGELFF.

The rearrangement links TRBV7-9 to TRBJ2-1; 7 bases line up with TRBD1. The CDR3 length is 17 residues. Per the germline V gene, CDR1 is SEHNR and CDR2 is FQNEAQ (reference sequence). Trimming cost V 0 bases and J 8 bases; bases outside gene matches: 13. The chain's CDR3 is CASSLATGTRRRDEQFF. In DNA form, the CDR3 reads TGTGCCAGCAGCTTAGCGACAGGGACCCGGCGGCGGGATGAGCAGTTCTTC.

This clonotype came up many times. The CDR3 DNA sequence: TGCGCCAGCAGCTGGGGACAGGGAGCGAGGACTGAAGCTTTCTTT. Residues: CASSWGQGARTEAFF. V is TRBV5-1 and J is TRBJ1-1; TRBD1 aligns across 9 bases. From germline, CDR1 is SGHRS and CDR2 YFSETQ. The CDR3 is 15 residues long. With 3 bases clipped from V and 5 bases from J, the junction kept 8 bases outside the gene matches.

This clonotype has only a few counts. This chain links TRBV15 with TRBJ2-7, with D perhaps matching TRBD1 (5 bases). The CDR3 covers 14 residues. Germline V lookup: CDR1 LNHNV, CDR2 YYDKDF (reference sequence). Trimming took off 2 bases at V and 2 bases at J, with 10 bases between the two ends. The CDR3 spells CATSRQGAPYEQYF. DNA for the CDR3: TGTGCCACCAGCAGACAGGGTGCCCCCTACGAGCAGTACTTC. Full variable domain (remainder filled in from reference TRBV15 and TRBJ2-7): DAMVIQNPRYQVTQFGKPVTLSCSQTLNHNVMYWYQQKSSQAPKLLFHYYDKDFNNEADTPDNFQSRRPNTSFCFLDIRSPGLGDTAMYLCATSRQGAPYEQYFGPGTRLTVT.

The V and J genes are TRBV5-4 and TRBJ2-7; tentative D call: TRBD1 (6 bases). The germline V and J ends were trimmed by 4 bases and 6 bases, with 17 bases remaining between them. CDR1 and CDR2 (germline): SGHNT, YYREEE (reference sequence). There are 14 residues in the CDR3. CDR3 sequence: CASSPKPDRGEQYV. The CDR3, as DNA: TGTGCCAGCAGCCCTAAGCCGGACAGAGGCGAGCAGTACGTC.

This clonotype was recorded at least ten times. The chain carries TRBV3-1 and TRBJ2-1, with 11 bases fitting TRBD2. This CDR3 comprises 17 residues. V lost 0 bases and J lost 5; bases outside the gene matches: 6. Germline loops: CDR1 LGHDT, CDR2 YNNKEL (reference sequence). The CDR3 here is CASSQDHSGRADNEQFF. The CDR3, as DNA: TGTGCCAGCAGCCAAGATCATAGCGGGAGGGCCGACAATGAGCAGTTCTTC.

Many counts were recorded for this clonotype. The V call is TRBV6-1, the J call TRBJ1-1, with a possible D match to TRBD1 (6 bases). Germline loops: CDR1 MNHNS, CDR2 SASEGT. The V end lost 6 bases, the J end lost 8 bases, and 19 bases lay between the germline ends. The CDR3 extends over 14 amino acids. CDR3 bases: TGTGCCAGCAGGCAAACCCTACAGGGTTCCGAAGCTTTCTTT. Amino acids: CASRQTLQGSEAFF.

This clonotype has ten or more counts. This sequence joins TRBV10-3 and TRBJ2-5; 9 bases are a match to TRBD2. The CDR3 runs 15 residues. CDR1 is ENHRY and CDR2 is SYGVKD in the germline V gene. V shed 3 bases, J shed 4 bases, and the junction held 6 bases outside the gene matches. The DNA of the CDR3 is TGTGCCATCAGTGATAGCGGGAGTAAGGGAGAGACCCAGTACTTC. It yields the protein CAISDSGSKGETQYF.

Only a few counts were recorded for this clonotype. This chain links TRBV12-3 or TRBV12-4 with TRBJ1-6; 7 nucleotides line up with TRBD1. The CDR3 has 16 residues. V lost 4 bases to trimming and J lost 7 bases; unmatched junction nucleotides: 10. The CDR3 loop reads CASSSHPTGNNSPLHF. DNA for the CDR3: TGTGCCAGCAGTTCCCACCCGACAGGGAACAATTCACCCCTCCACTTT.

Ten or more counts support this clonotype. The chain links TRBV25-1 to TRBJ2-1; D might be TRBD1 (5 bases). In germline, CDR1 is MGHDK, CDR2 SYGVNS. V was cut by 3 bases and J by 0 bases, with 27 bases left in between. The CDR3 is 21 residues long. The CDR3 sequence: CASSDPRQFGLGRSSYNEQFF. CDR3 nucleotide sequence: TGTGCCAGCAGTGATCCTAGACAGTTTGGGTTAGGAAGGAGCTCCTACAATGAGCAGTTCTTC.

This sequence joins TRBV20-1 and TRBJ1-2; D gene unclear. This CDR3 is built from 13 residues. Germline CDR1 DFQATT, CDR2 SNEGSKA (reference sequence). V was shortened by 3 bases and J by 2 bases, with 10 bases between the two germline ends. The CDR3 DNA follows: TGCAGTGCTAGGGGTAGGGAGAACTATGGCTACACCTTC. Its protein product is CSARGRENYGYTF.

This clonotype was picked up many times. The chain employs TRBV20-1 and TRBJ2-6, with TRBD2 matching over 7 bases. The CDR3 is made up of 18 amino acids. V lost 3 bases, J lost 0 bases, and 11 bases stayed unmatched. Germline V gene data show CDR1 as DFQATT and CDR2 as SNEGSKA (reference sequence). CDR3 DNA: TGCAGTGCTAGGGACCGGGGGGAGCGATTCTCTGGGGCCAACGTCCTGACTTTC. This codes for CSARDRGERFSGANVLTF.

Remarks on this clonotype: A junction end diverges from the germline sequence, so it may reflect a read error. The chain links TRBV7-3 to TRBJ2-1; TRBD2 agrees at 8 bases. This CDR3 is 14 amino acids long. Germline assignment: CDR1 SGHTA and CDR2 FQGTGA. CDR3 nucleotide sequence: TGTGCCAGCAGCTTAACCGTCCTAGCGGGCCACCTGTCCTTC. It is translated as CASSLTVLAGHLSF.

The rearrangement links TRBV20-1 to TRBJ2-1; the D is unclear. Trimming took 1 base from V and 9 from J, leaving 10 bases between them. Germline V lookup: CDR1 DFQATT, CDR2 SNEGSKA (reference sequence). The CDR3 has 12 residues. CDR3 nucleotides: TGCAGTGCTAGAGCCTACAAGGGTGAGCAGTTCTTC. Translation: CSARAYKGEQFF.

The sample holds a few counts of this clonotype. This chain connects TRBV20-1 to TRBJ1-5; the D is unclear. Germline V gene lookup returns CDR1 DFQATT and CDR2 SNEGSKA (reference sequence). Trimming shortened V by 0 bases and J by 5 bases, and 26 bases separated the two germline ends. CDR3 length equals 19 residues. CDR3: CSARDIKQRGGSYYQPQHF. CDR3 DNA sequence: TGCAGTGCTAGAGATATCAAACAGCGAGGTGGCAGTTACTATCAGCCCCAGCATTTT.

This clonotype was counted at least ten times. The chain has TRBV12-3 or TRBV12-4 and TRBJ2-7; 8 bases line up with TRBD2. The CDR3 extends over 14 amino acids. The junction had 5 bases not matched to a gene; V was cut back by 5 bases and J by 2 bases. This CDR3 is CASSPGGIPYEQYF. The CDR3 nucleotides are TGTGCCAGCAGTCCGGGGGGGATCCCCTACGAGCAGTACTTC.

This clonotype was found many times. This sequence joins TRBV29-1 and TRBJ1-1; D uncertain. The CDR3 is 12 residues long. Germline CDR1 SQVTM, CDR2 ANQGSEA. V lost 0 bases, J lost 10 bases, and 12 bases lay in between. The CDR3 DNA is TGCAGCGTTGAAGATTGGGCCGCGGGAGCTTTCTTT. It is translated as CSVEDWAAGAFF.

In its sample, this clonotype was seen a few times. The V gene is TRBV11-2, the J gene TRBJ2-2, with a tentative D call TRBD2 (6 bases). Trimming took 3 bases from V and 2 from J, leaving 22 bases between them. This CDR3 spans 19 amino acids. CDR1 and CDR2 from the germline V gene are SGHAT and FQNNGV. This CDR3 reads CASSLTGTLVNLNTGELFF. The CDR3 coding sequence is TGTGCCAGCAGCTTGACCGGGACTTTAGTCAATTTAAACACCGGGGAGCTGTTTTTT.

This clonotype was seen repeatedly, ten times or more. The rearrangement uses TRBV12-3 or TRBV12-4 and TRBJ2-6, with TRBD1 as a possible D gene (5 bases). CDR3 length: 15 amino acids. V was pared by 1 base and J by 4 bases, with 8 bases between. CDR3: CASSLVGAGANVLTF. The DNA for the CDR3 is TGTGCCAGCAGTTTAGTAGGGGCCGGGGCCAACGTCCTGACTTTC.

This clonotype was counted at least ten times. The CDR3 sequence: CASAIGLAGRDEQFF. CDR3 nucleotide sequence: TGTGCCAGCGCCATAGGGCTAGCGGGACGGGATGAGCAGTTCTTC. The chain is built from TRBV3-1 and TRBJ2-1, with 9 bases identical to TRBD2. Trimming removed 8 bases from V and 8 bases from J; junction bases left unmatched: 13. The length of the CDR3 is 15 residues. The germline gives CDR1 LGHDT, CDR2 YNNKEL (reference sequence).